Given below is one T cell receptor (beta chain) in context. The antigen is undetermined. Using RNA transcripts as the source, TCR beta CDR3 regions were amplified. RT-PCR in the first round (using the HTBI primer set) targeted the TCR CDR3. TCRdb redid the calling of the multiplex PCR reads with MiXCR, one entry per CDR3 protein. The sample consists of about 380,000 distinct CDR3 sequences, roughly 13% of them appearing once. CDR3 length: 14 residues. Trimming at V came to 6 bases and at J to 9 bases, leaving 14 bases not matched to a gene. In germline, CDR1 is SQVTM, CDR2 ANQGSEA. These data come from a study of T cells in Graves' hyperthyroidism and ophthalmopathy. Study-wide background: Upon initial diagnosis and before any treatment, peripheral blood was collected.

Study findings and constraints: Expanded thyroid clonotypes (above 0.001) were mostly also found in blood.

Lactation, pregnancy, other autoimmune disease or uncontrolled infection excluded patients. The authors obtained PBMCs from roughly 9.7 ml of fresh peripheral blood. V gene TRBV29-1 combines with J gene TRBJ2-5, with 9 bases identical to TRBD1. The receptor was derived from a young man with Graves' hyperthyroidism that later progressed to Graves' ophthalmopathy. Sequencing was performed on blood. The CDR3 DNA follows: TGCAGCGTCGAGCCCCGGGACAGGGATGAGGCCCAGTACTTC. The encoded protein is CSVEPRDRDEAQYF.